This T cell receptor (beta chain) is from a study of cytomegalovirus exposure and HLA in healthy donors. It was with 60 Vbeta and 13 Jbeta primers that the PCR ran. The assay was immunoSEQ multiplex PCR, and TCRdb's table has in-frame clones only and misses some. Among 200,000 to 250,000 clones listed, approximately 82% were seen once. The TCR comes from a man in his late teens or twenties in good health and CMV-seronegative. The specimen was PBMCs.

The CDR3 spells CASRPDSSSNQPQHF. The CDR3 nucleotides read TGTGCCAGTAGACCGGACAGCTCTAGCAATCAGCCCCAGCATTTT. The V and J genes are TRBV19 and TRBJ1-5, with D perhaps matching TRBD1 (6 bases). The CDR3 totals 15 residues. Germline CDR1 and CDR2: LNHDA and SQIVND (reference sequence). Deletions cut 6 bases from V and 0 bases from J, with 12 bases between.